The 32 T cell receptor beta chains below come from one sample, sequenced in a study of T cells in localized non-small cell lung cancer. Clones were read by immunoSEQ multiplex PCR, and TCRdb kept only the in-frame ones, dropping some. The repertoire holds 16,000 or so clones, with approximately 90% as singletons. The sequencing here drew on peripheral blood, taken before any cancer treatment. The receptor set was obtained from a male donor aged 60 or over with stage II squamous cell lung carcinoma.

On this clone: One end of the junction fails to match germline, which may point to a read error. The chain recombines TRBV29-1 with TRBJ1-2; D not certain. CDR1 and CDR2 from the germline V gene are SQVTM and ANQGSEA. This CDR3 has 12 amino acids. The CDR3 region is CSADDLNSGYTF. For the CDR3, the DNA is TGCAGCGCAGATGACCTGAACTCTGGCTACACCTTC.

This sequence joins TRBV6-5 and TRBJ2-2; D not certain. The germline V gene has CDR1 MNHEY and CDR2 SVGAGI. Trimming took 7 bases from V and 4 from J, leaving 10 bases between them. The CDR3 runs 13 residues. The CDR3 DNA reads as TGTGCCAGCAAGGTGGCGTTCACCGGGGAGCTGTTTTTT. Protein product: CASKVAFTGELFF.

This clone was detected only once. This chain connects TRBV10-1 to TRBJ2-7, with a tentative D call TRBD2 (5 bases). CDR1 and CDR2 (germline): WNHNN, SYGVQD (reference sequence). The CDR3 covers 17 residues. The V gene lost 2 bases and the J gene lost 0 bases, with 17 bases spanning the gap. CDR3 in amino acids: CASSEGYLARSSYEQYF. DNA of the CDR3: TGCGCCAGCAGTGAGGGCTATCTAGCCCGTAGCTCCTACGAGCAGTACTTC.

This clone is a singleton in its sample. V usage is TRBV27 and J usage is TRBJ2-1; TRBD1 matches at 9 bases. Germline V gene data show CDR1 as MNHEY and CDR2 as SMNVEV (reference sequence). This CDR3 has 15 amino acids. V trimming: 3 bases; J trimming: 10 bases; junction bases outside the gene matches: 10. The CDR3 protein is CASSLAGTGSIEQFF. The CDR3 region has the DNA TGTGCCAGCAGTTTGGCCGGGACAGGGTCAATCGAGCAGTTCTTC.

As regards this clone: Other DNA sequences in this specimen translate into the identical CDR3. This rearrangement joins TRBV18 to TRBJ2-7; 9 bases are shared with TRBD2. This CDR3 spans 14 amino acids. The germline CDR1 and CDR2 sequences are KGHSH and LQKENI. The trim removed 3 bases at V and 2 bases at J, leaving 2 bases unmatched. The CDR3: CASSPLAGTYEQYF. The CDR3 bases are TGTGCCAGCTCACCCCTAGCGGGAACCTACGAGCAGTACTTC.

In DNA, the CDR3 is TGTGCCAGTAGTTCCCGGGAAGCGGGAGGGGGAGAGCAGTACTTC. Translated, it gives CASSSREAGGGEQYF. The chain is built from TRBV19 and TRBJ2-7; the match to TRBD2 covers 10 bases. The CDR3 covers 15 residues. Germline CDR1 LNHDA, CDR2 SQIVND (reference sequence). The J segment lost 7 bases and the V segment lost 5 bases, leaving 11 bases of the junction unmatched.

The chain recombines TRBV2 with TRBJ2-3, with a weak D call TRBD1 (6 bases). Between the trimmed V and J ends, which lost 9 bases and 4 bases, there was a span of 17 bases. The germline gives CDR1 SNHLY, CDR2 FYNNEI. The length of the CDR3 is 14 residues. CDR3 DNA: TGTGCCAGTAATGACAGTCCAGGGGCAGATACGCAGTATTTT. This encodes CASNDSPGADTQYF.

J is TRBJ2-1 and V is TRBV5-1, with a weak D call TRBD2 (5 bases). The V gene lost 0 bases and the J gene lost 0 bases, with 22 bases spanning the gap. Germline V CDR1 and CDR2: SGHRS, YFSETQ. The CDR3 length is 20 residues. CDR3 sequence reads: CASSLAFSVSQRSSYNEQFF. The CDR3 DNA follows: TGCGCCAGCAGCTTGGCCTTTAGCGTTAGCCAGAGGAGCTCCTACAATGAGCAGTTCTTC.

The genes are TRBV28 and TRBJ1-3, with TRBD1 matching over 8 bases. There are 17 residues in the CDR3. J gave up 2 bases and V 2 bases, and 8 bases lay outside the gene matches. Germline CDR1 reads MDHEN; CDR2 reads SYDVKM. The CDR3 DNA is TGTGCCAGCAGTTTAAGCAGGGGGCTGTCGGCTGGAAACACCATATATTTT. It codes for CASSLSRGLSAGNTIYF.

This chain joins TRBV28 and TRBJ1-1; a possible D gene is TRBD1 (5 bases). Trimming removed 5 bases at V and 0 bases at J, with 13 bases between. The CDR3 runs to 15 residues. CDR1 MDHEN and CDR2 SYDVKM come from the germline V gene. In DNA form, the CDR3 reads TGTGCCAGCAGTCCGCCCGGGACGATGAACACTGAAGCTTTCTTT. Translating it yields CASSPPGTMNTEAFF.

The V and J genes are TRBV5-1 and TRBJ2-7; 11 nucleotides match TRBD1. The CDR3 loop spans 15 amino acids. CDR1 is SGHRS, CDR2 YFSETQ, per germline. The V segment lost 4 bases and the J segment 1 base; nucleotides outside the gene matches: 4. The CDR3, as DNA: TGCGCCAGCAGCCTCGGACAGGGGGCGTCCTACGAGCAGTACTTC. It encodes CASSLGQGASYEQYF.

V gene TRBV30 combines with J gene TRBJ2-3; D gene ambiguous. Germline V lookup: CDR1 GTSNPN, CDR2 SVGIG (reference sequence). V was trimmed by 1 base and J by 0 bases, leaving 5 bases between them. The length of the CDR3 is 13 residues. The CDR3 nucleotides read TGTGCCTGGAGTGGCGCTAGCACAGATACGCAGTATTTT. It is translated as CAWSGASTDTQYF. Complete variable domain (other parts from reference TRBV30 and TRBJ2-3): SQTIHQWPATLVQPVGSPLSLECTVEGTSNPNLYWYRQAAGRGLQLLFYSVGIGQISSEVPQNLSASRPQDRQFILSSKKLLLSDSGFYLCAWSGASTDTQYFGPGTRLTVL.

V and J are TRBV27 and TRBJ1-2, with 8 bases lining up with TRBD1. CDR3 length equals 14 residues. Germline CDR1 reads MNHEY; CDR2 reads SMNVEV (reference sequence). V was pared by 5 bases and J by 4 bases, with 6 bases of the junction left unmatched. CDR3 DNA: TGTGCCAGCAGTCCGACAGGGGCGGGCTATGGCTACACCTTC. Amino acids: CASSPTGAGYGYTF.

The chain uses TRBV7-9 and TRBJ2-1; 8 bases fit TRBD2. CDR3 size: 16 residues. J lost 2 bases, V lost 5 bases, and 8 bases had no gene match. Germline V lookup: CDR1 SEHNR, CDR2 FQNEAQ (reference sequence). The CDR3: CASSPGLADTYNEQFF. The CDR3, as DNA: TGTGCCAGCAGCCCTGGACTAGCTGATACCTACAATGAGCAGTTCTTC.

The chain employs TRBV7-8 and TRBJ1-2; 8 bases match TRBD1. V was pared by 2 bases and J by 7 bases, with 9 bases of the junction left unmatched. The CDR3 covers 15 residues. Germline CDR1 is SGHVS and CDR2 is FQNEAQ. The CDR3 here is CASSLPGQANGGYTF. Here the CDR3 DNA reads TGTGCCAGCAGCTTACCGGGACAGGCTAACGGTGGCTACACCTTC.

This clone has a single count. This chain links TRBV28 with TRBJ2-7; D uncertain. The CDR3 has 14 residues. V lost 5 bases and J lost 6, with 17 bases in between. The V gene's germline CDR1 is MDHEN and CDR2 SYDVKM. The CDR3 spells CASSPSVPGTEQYF. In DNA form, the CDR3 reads TGTGCCAGCAGTCCCAGCGTCCCAGGAACCGAGCAGTACTTC.

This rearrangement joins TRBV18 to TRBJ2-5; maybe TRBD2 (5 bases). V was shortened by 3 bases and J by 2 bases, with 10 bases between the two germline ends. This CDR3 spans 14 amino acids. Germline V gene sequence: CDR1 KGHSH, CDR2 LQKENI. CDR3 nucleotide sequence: TGTGCCAGCTCACCCCGGGGATTTCAAGAGACCCAGTACTTC. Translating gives CASSPRGFQETQYF.

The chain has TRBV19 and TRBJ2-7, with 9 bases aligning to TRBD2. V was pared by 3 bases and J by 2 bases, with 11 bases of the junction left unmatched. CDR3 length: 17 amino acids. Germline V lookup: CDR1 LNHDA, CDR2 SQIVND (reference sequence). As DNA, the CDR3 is TGTGCCAGTAGTATCGCGGGCGGGAGGGCCCCCACCTACGAGCAGTACTTC. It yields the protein CASSIAGGRAPTYEQYF. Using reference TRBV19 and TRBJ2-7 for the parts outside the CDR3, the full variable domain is DGGITQSPKYLFRKEGQNVTLSCEQNLNHDAMYWYRQDPGQGLRLIYYSQIVNDFQKGDIAEGYSVSREKKESFPLTVTSAQKNPTAFYLCASSIAGGRAPTYEQYFGPGTRLTVT.

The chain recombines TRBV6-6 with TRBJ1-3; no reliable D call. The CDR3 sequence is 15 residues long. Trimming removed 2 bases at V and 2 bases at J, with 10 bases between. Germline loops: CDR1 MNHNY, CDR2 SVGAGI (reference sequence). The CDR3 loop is CASSYGGLAGNTIYF. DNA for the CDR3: TGTGCCAGCAGTTACGGCGGTTTGGCTGGAAACACCATATATTTT.

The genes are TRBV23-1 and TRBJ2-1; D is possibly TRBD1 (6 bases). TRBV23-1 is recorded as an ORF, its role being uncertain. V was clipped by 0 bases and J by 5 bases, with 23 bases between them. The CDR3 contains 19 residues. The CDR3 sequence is CASSQSGQTSGSPDNEQFF. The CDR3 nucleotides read TGCGCCAGCAGTCAATCCGGACAGACTTCGGGCTCCCCGGACAATGAGCAGTTCTTC.

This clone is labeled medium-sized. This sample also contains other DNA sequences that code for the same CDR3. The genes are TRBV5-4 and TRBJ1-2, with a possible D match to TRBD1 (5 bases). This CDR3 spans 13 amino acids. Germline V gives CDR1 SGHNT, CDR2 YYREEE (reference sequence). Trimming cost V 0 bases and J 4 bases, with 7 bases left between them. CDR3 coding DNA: TGTGCCAGCAGCTTGGAGGGGAGCTATGGCTACACCTTC. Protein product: CASSLEGSYGYTF.

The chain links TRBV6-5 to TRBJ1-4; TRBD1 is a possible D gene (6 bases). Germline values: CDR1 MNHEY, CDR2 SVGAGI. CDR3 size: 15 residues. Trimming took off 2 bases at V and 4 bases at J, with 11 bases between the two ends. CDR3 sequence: CASSYGGAGNEKLFF. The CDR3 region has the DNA TGTGCCAGCAGTTACGGGGGGGCCGGTAATGAAAAACTGTTTTTT.

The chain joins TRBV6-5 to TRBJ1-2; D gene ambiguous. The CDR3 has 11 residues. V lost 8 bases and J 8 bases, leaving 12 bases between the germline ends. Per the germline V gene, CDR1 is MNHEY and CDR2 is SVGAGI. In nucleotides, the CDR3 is TGTGCCAGCTCCAATCCTGGCGGCTACACCTTC. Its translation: CASSNPGGYTF.

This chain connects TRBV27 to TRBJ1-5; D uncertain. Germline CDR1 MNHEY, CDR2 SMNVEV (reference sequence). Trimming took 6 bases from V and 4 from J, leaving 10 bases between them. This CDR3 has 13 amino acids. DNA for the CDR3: TGTGCCAGCAGCTTCGGGGTTAATCAGCCCCAGCATTTT. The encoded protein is CASSFGVNQPQHF.

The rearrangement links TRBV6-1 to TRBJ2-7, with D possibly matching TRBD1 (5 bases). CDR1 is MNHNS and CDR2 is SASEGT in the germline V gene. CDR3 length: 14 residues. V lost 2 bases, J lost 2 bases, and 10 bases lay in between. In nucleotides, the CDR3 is TGTGCCAGCAGTGAACAGGGCCCTCCCTACGAGCAGTACTTC. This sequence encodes CASSEQGPPYEQYF.

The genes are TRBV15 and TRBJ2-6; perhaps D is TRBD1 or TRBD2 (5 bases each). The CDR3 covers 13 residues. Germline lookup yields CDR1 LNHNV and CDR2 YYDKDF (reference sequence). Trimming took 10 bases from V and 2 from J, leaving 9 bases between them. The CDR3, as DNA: TGTGCCAGCAGGGACCCTGGGGCCAACGTCCTGACTTTC. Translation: CASRDPGANVLTF.

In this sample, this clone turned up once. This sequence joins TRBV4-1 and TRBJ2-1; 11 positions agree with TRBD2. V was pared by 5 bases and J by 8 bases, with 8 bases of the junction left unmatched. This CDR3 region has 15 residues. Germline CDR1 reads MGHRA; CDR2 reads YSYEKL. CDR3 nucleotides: TGCGCCAGCAGCATAGCGGGAGGGCCGTTCGATGAGCAGTTCTTC. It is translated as CASSIAGGPFDEQFF.

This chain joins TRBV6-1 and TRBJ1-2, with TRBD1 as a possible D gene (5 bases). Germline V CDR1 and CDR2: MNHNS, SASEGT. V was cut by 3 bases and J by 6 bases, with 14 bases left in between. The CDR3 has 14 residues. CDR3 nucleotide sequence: TGTGCCAGCAGTGATTGGGGCAGGAGTGATGGCTACACCTTC. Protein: CASSDWGRSDGYTF.

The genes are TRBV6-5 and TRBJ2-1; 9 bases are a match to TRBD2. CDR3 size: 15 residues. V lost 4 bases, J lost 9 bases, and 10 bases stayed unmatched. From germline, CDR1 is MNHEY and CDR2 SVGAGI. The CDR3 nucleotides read TGTGCCAGCAGTTTTGGAGGGCTAGCGGGAACTGAGCAGTTCTTC. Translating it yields CASSFGGLAGTEQFF.

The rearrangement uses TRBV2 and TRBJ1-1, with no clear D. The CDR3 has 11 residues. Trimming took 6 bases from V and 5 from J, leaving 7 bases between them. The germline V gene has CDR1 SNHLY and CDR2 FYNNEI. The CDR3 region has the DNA TGTGCCAGCAGAGAGAATACTGAAGCTTTCTTT. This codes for CASRENTEAFF. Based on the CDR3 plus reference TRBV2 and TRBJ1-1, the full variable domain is EPEVTQTPSHQVTQMGQEVILRCVPISNHLYFYWYRQILGQKVEFLVSFYNNEISEKSEIFDDQFSVERPDGSNFTLKIRSTKLEDSAMYFCASRENTEAFFGQGTRLTVV.

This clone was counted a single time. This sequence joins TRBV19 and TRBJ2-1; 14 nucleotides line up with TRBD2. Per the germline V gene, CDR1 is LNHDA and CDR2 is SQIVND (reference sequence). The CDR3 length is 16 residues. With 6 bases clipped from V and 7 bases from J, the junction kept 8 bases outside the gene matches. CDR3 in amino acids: CASSLRLAGGWNEQFF. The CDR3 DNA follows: TGTGCCAGTAGCTTACGACTAGCGGGGGGGTGGAATGAGCAGTTCTTC.

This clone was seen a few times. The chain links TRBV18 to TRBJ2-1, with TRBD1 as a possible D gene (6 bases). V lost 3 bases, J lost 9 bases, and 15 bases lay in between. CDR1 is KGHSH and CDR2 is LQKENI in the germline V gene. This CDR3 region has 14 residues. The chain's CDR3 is CASSPDRYVVEQFF. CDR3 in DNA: TGTGCCAGCTCACCCGACAGGTATGTGGTTGAGCAGTTCTTC. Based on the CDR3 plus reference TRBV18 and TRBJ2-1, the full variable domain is NAGVMQNPRHLVRRRGQEARLRCSPMKGHSHVYWYRQLPEEGLKFMVYLQKENIIDESGMPKERFSAEFPKEGPSILRIQQVVRGDSAAYFCASSPDRYVVEQFFGPGTRLTVL.